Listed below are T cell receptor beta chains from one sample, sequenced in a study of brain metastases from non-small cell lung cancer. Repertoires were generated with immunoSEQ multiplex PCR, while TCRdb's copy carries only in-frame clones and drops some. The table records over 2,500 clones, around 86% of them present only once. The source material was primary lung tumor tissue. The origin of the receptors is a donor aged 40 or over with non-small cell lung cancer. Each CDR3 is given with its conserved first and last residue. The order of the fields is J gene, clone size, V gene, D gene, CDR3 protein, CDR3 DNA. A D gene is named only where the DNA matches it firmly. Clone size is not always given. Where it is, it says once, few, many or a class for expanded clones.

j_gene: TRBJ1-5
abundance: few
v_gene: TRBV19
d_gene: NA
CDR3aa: CASSISINQPQHF
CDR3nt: TGTGCCAGTAGTATTTCGATTAATCAGCCCCAGCATTTT

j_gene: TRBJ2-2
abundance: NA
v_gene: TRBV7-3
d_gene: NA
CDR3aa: CASSVQGTGELFF
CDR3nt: TGTGCCAGCAGCGTGCAGGGTACCGGGGAGCTATTTTTT

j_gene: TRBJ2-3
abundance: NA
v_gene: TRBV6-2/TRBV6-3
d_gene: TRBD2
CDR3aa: CASSDSVGGGSTDTQYF
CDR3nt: TGTGCCAGCAGCGACTCTGTCGGCGGGGGTAGCACAGATACGCAGTATTTT

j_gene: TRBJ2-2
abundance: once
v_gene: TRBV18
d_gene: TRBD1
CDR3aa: CASSNPGQGEAGELFF
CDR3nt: TGTGCCAGCTCAAATCCGGGACAGGGGGAAGCCGGGGAGCTGTTTTTT

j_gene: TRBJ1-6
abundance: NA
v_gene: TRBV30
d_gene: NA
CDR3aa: CAWGRGSSYNSPLHF
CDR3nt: TGTGCCTGGGGACGAGGGAGCTCCTATAATTCACCCCTCCACTTT

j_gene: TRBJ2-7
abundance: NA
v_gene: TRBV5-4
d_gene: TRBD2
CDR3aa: CASSRGGPASGGRYEQYF
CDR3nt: TGTGCCAGCAGCCGAGGGGGTCCGGCTAGCGGGGGGCGGTACGAGCAGTACTTC

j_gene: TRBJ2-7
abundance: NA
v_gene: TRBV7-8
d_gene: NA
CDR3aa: CASTQRGAWDEQYF
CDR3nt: TGTGCCAGCACCCAGAGGGGGGCTTGGGACGAGCAGTACTTC

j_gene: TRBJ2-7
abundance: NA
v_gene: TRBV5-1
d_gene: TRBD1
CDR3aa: CASSHTGGFYEQYF
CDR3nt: TGCGCCAGCAGTCATACAGGGGGCTTCTACGAGCAGTACTTC

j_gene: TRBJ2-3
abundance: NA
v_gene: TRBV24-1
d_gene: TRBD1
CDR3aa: CATNDDRATDTQYF
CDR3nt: TGTGCCACCAATGACGACAGGGCCACAGATACGCAGTATTTT

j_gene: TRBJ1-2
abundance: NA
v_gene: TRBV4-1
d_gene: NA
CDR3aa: CASRGETGGYTF
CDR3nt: TGCGCCAGCAGGGGGGAGACAGGTGGCTACACCTTC

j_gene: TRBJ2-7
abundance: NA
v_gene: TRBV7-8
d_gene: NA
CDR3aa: CASSYVIGGGDEQYF
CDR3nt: TGTGCCAGCAGCTACGTAATCGGGGGAGGCGACGAGCAGTACTTC

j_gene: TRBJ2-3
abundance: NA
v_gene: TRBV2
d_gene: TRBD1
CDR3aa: CASTNRQGHADTQYF
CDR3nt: TGTGCCAGCACTAATCGACAGGGTCACGCAGATACGCAGTATTTT

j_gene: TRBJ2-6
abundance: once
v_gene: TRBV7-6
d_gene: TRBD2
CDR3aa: CASSDRGGVTGANVLTF
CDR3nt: TGTGCCAGCAGCGATCGGGGAGGGGTCACTGGGGCCAACGTCCTGACTTTC

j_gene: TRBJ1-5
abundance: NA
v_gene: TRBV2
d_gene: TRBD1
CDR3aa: CASRAHRGLSNQPQHF
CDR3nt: TGTGCCAGCAGAGCTCACAGGGGGCTTAGCAATCAGCCCCAGCATTTT

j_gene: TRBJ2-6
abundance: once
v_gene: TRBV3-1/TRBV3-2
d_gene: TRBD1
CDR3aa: CASSQEGTGRSGANVLTF
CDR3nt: TGTGCCAGCAGCCAAGAGGGGACAGGGAGATCTGGGGCCAACGTCCTGACTTTC

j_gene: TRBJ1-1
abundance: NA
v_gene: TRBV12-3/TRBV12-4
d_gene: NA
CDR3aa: CASSRGNTEAFF
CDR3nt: TGTGCCAGCAGTAGGGGGAACACTGAAGCTTTCTTT

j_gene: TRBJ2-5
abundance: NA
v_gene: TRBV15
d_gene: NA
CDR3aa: CATSRDPGQKQETQYF
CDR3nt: TGTGCCACCAGCAGAGACCCTGGACAGAAACAAGAGACCCAGTACTTC

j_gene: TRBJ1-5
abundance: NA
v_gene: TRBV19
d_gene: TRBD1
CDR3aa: CANSTGAVNNQPQHF
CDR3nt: TGTGCCAATAGCACAGGGGCGGTCAACAATCAGCCCCAACATTTT

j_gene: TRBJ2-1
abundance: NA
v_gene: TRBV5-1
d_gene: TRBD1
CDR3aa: CASRSFSGQDLYNEQFF
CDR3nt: TGCGCCAGCAGGTCCTTCTCCGGACAGGACCTCTACAATGAGCAGTTCTTC

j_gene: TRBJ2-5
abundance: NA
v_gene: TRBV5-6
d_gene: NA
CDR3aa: CASSSYSLEETQYF
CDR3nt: TGTGCCAGCAGCTCCTACTCGTTAGAAGAGACCCAGTACTTC